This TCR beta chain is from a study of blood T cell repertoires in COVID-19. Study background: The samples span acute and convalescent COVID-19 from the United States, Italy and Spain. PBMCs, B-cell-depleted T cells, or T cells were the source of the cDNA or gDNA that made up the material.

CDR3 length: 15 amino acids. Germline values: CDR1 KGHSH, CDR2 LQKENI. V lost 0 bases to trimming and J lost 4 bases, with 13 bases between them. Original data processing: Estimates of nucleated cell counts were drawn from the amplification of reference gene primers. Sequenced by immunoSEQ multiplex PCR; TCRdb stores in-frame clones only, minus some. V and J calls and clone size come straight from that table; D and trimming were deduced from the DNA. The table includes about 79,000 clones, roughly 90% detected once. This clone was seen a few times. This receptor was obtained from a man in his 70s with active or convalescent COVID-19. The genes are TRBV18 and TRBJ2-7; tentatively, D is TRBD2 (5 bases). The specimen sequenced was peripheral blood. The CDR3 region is CASSPPRVISYEQYF. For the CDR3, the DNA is TGTGCCAGCTCACCACCGAGGGTGATATCTTACGAGCAGTACTTC.